This passage covers 11 T cell receptor beta chains from one sample sequenced in a study of blood T cell repertoires in COVID-19. Assay used: immunoSEQ multiplex PCR; TCRdb lists only in-frame clones, some missing. The table lists more than 200,000 clones, around 86% of them singletons. The sequenced sample consisted of PBMCs or T cells enriched from blood (not recorded which). The receptors shown here come from a woman between 45 and 60 years old who had recovered from COVID-19.

This clone was recorded only once. The genes are TRBV19 and TRBJ2-3; D perhaps matches TRBD1 (5 bases). The CDR3 runs to 16 residues. Trimming pared 8 bases from V and 5 bases from J, leaving 23 bases between. Germline V gene lookup returns CDR1 LNHDA and CDR2 SQIVND (reference sequence). This CDR3 is CASGTFTGQGGDTQYF. CDR3 nucleotides: TGTGCCAGTGGAACCTTTACAGGCCAAGGCGGAGATACGCAGTATTTT.

This clone was seen once. The chain uses TRBV10-3 and TRBJ2-7, with 9 bases fitting TRBD1. CDR1 is ENHRY and CDR2 is SYGVKD in the germline V gene. V was clipped by 0 bases and J by 5 bases; unmatched bases: 5. The CDR3 has 15 residues. The DNA of the CDR3 is TGTGCCATCAGTGAGTCTGGGACAGGGTACGACGAGCAGTACTTC. It translates to CAISESGTGYDEQYF.

CDR3 residues: CASSDRGLSNQPQHF. CDR3 sequence (DNA): TGTGCCAGCAGCGACAGGGGGCTAAGCAATCAGCCCCAGCATTTT. The rearrangement links TRBV28 to TRBJ1-5; TRBD1 matches at 10 bases. CDR1 is MDHEN and CDR2 is SYDVKM in the germline V gene. V gave up 6 bases and J gave up 1 base; unmatched junction bases: 3. CDR3 size: 15 residues.

CDR3 sequence: CAWARPRRTTNEKLFF. CDR3 nucleotide sequence: TGTGCCTGGGCTAGACCAAGGCGGACAACTAATGAAAAACTGTTTTTT. The chain employs TRBV30 and TRBJ1-4; D is uncertain. Germline V CDR1 and CDR2: GTSNPN, SVGIG (reference sequence). The V gene lost 5 bases and the J gene lost 0 bases, with 16 bases spanning the gap. The CDR3 spans 16 residues.

This clone turned up a few times. For the CDR3, the DNA is TGTGCCAGCAGAATCGGGGACAGGGGCACTGAAGCTTTCTTT. It specifies CASRIGDRGTEAFF. The chain links TRBV28 to TRBJ1-1; TRBD1 agrees at 10 bases. The V gene end was trimmed by 6 bases and the J gene end by 4 bases; junction bases not matched to a gene: 5. The CDR3 spans 14 residues. Germline lookup yields CDR1 MDHEN and CDR2 SYDVKM. The variable domain in full, with the rest retrieved from reference TRBV28 and TRBJ1-1, is DVKVTQSSRYLVKRTGEKVFLECVQDMDHENMFWYRQDPGLGLRLIYFSYDVKMKEKGDIPEGYSVSREKKERFSLILESASTNQTSMYLCASRIGDRGTEAFFGQGTRLTVV.

J is TRBJ1-2 and V is TRBV6-1; the D gene is possibly TRBD1 (6 bases). This CDR3 comprises 15 residues. In germline, CDR1 is MNHNS, CDR2 SASEGT. Trimming removed 3 bases at V and 8 bases at J, with 19 bases between. CDR3 in DNA: TGTGCCAGCAGTGACCCGGACAGATGGCCGGGGGGCTACACCTTC. This sequence encodes CASSDPDRWPGGYTF.

V gene TRBV7-2 combines with J gene TRBJ1-1; 8 bases match TRBD1. This CDR3 is 14 amino acids long. In germline, CDR1 is SGHTA, CDR2 FQGNSA. V trimming: 1 base; J trimming: 3 bases; junction bases outside the gene matches: 1. CDR3 bases: TGTGCCAGCAGCTTAGACAGGGGGGACACTGAAGCTTTCTTT. This codes for CASSLDRGDTEAFF.

V usage is TRBV28 and J usage is TRBJ1-5, with 12 bases that match TRBD1. The CDR3 has 15 residues. The ends lost 5 bases at V and 7 bases at J; junction bases unmatched: 6. Germline values: CDR1 MDHEN, CDR2 SYDVKM. The CDR3 loop is CASSAGTGGIQPQHF. CDR3 coding DNA: TGTGCCAGCAGTGCGGGGACAGGGGGCATCCAGCCCCAGCATTTT.

This clone was seen ten or more times. The chain carries TRBV2 and TRBJ2-3; 9 bases are shared with TRBD2. The ends lost 7 bases at V and 4 bases at J; junction bases unmatched: 15. CDR1 and CDR2 from the germline V gene are SNHLY and FYNNEI. There are 17 residues in the CDR3. The CDR3 loop reads CASIPRGGRAGADTQYF. Here the CDR3 DNA reads TGTGCCAGCATCCCCCGTGGCGGGAGGGCCGGAGCAGATACGCAGTATTTT. The whole variable domain, remainder taken from reference TRBV2 and TRBJ2-3, is EPEVTQTPSHQVTQMGQEVILRCVPISNHLYFYWYRQILGQKVEFLVSFYNNEISEKSEIFDDQFSVERPDGSNFTLKIRSTKLEDSAMYFCASIPRGGRAGADTQYFGPGTRLTVL.

The V gene is TRBV5-4, the J gene TRBJ2-2; D is unclear. Trimming pared 4 bases from V and 0 bases from J, leaving 16 bases between. CDR3 size: 17 residues. Germline V gene data show CDR1 as SGHNT and CDR2 as YYREEE (reference sequence). The CDR3 sequence: CASSAGSVRANTGELFF. CDR3 bases: TGTGCCAGCAGCGCTGGATCGGTTCGGGCGAACACCGGGGAGCTGTTTTTT. Supplemented by reference TRBV5-4 and TRBJ2-2, the full variable domain reads ETGVTQSPTHLIKTRGQQVTLRCSSQSGHNTVSWYQQALGQGPQFIFQYYREEENGRGNFPPRFSGLQFPNYSSELNVNALELDDSALYLCASSAGSVRANTGELFFGEGSRLTVL.

This clone showed up just once. The J gene is TRBJ2-3, the V gene TRBV7-9, with 7 bases lining up with TRBD1. Germline lookup yields CDR1 SEHNR and CDR2 FQNEAQ (reference sequence). J gave up 6 bases and V 5 bases, and 5 bases lay outside the gene matches. The CDR3 consists of 13 residues. The CDR3 spells CASSQGQPDTQYF. The DNA of the CDR3 is TGTGCCAGCAGCCAGGGACAGCCCGATACGCAGTATTTT.